The present T cell receptor (beta chain) was sequenced within a study of shared clonotypes between healthy human individuals. Sequencing was performed with immunoSEQ multiplex PCR; in TCRdb, only in-frame clones are kept and a portion is missing. The repertoire holds some 2.1 million clones, with roughly 94% as singletons. Germline CDR1 reads KGHSH; CDR2 reads LQKENI. V lost 3 bases and J lost 7, with 15 bases in between. This CDR3 is 15 amino acids long. The chain has TRBV18 and TRBJ2-2; a weak D match, TRBD1 (5 bases). The sequence came from a man aged 18 to 29 in good health. The material sequenced was naive CD4+ T cells sorted from blood. Subset indicated: CD45RA+ positively selected. As DNA, the CDR3 is TGTGCCAGCTCACCCTACTCTGGGGCGATCGGGGAGCTGTTTTTT. It is translated as CASSPYSGAIGELFF.